This is a list of T cell receptor beta chains from one sample in a study of T cell responses to AZD1222 COVID-19 vaccine. The protocol was immunoSEQ multiplex PCR, while the TCRdb copy is restricted to in-frame clones and leaves out a portion. The sample has some 170,000 clones; roughly 92% are singletons. Sequences were derived from peripheral blood, sampled on day 0 of AZD1222 vaccination. The receptor source for this set is an adult in good health. CDR3s include the opening cysteine and the closing phenylalanine or tryptophan. D genes are given only for firm matches.

TRBJ1-1 | TRBV5-4 | NA | TGTGCCAGCAGCCCGGGGACAACTATGGGCACTGAAGCTTTCTTT | CASSPGTTMGTEAFF
TRBJ1-6 | TRBV27 | NA | TGTGCCAGCAGTTTAAACGGGCTTCAGACTAATTCACCCCTCCACTTT | CASSLNGLQTNSPLHF
TRBJ1-2 | TRBV5-1 | NA | TGCGCCAGCAGCTTCCGGGACCGGAACTATGGCTACACCTTC | CASSFRDRNYGYTF
TRBJ1-1 | TRBV9 | TRBD1 | TGTGCCAGCAGCGTAGCAGGGGGTGTCGCTGAAGCTTTCTTT | CASSVAGGVAEAFF
TRBJ1-1 | TRBV27 | TRBD1 | TGTGCCAGCAGTACTAGGACAGGGCCAAACACTGAAGCTTTCTTT | CASSTRTGPNTEAFF
TRBJ1-4 | TRBV6-5 | TRBD1 | TGTGCCAGCACCGGGACAGGGGGGATTGAAAAACTGTTTTTT | CASTGTGGIEKLFF
TRBJ1-1 | TRBV12-5 | NA | TGTGCTAGTGGTTTGAGCTCTGAAGCTTTCTTT | CASGLSSEAFF
TRBJ2-1 | TRBV5-1 | NA | TGCGCCAGCAGCTTGGCCGCGGGATGGGAGCAGTTCTTC | CASSLAAGWEQFF
TRBJ1-3 | TRBV6-1 | TRBD1 | TGTGCCAGCAGTGAGGGACAGGCTCACTCTGGAAACACCATATATTTT | CASSEGQAHSGNTIYF
TRBJ1-4 | TRBV15 | NA | TGTGCCACCAGCAGAGGGACAGCAAATGAAAAACTGTTTTTT | CATSRGTANEKLFF
TRBJ2-3 | TRBV6-1 | TRBD2 | TGTGCCAGCAGTGAAAGGAGCGGGAAGACAGATACGCAGTATTTT | CASSERSGKTDTQYF
TRBJ2-2 | TRBV29-1 | TRBD2 | TGCAGCGTGAGGACTAGCGGGACCGGGGAGCTGTTTTTT | CSVRTSGTGELFF
TRBJ2-3 | TRBV11-2 | TRBD2 | TGTGCCAGCAGCTTATCGGGCGGGAGTTACACAGATACGCAGTATTTT | CASSLSGGSYTDTQYF
TRBJ2-7 | TRBV21-1 | NA | TGTGCCAGCAGCAAAGGTGTCAGCACCTACGAGCAGTACTTC | CASSKGVSTYEQYF
TRBJ1-2 | TRBV19 | NA | TGTGCCAGTAGGGGGGTTCAGGAGAGAATTGGCTATGGCTACACCTTC | CASRGVQERIGYGYTF
TRBJ1-5 | TRBV7-9 | TRBD1 | TGTGCCAGCAGCGTACGGGACAGGGGTCAGCCCCAGCATTTT | CASSVRDRGQPQHF
TRBJ2-1 | TRBV28 | NA | TGTGCCAGCAGTTTCCTCCTCCCCCTCTCCTACAATGAGCAGTTCTTC | CASSFLLPLSYNEQFF
TRBJ2-7 | TRBV6-1 | NA | TGTGCCAGCAGTGAAGCGCTGAGGCAGTCCTCAGCCTCCTACGAGCAGTACTTC | CASSEALRQSSASYEQYF
TRBJ2-4 | TRBV20-1 | NA | TGCAGTGCCTCTCTAGCGTCCGAGGGTTACTTC | CSASLASEGYF
TRBJ2-7 | TRBV7-9 | TRBD1 | TGTGCCAGCAGCTTCAAGGCCGCGACAGGGGGCAAAGTACCGTACGAGCAGTACTTC | CASSFKAATGGKVPYEQYF
TRBJ2-3 | TRBV5-1 | NA | TGCGCCAGCAAGGACCCCGGAGGTGGAGATACGCAGTATTTT | CASKDPGGGDTQYF
TRBJ2-3 | TRBV30 | NA | TGTGCCTGGAGTGCCGCCGGGGGCCCCACAGATACGCAGTATTTT | CAWSAAGGPTDTQYF